The present TCR beta chain was sequenced within a study of human CD8 memory T cell subsets. Overall study results and limits: Chao1 estimates indicated that stem-like memory T cells may be more diverse than precursor exhausted T cells.

This clonotype shows up as medium-sized by frequency. Its antigen is not known. Libraries targeted TCR beta using 5' RACE with UMIs. For each CDR3 protein, TCRdb gives one entry from its re-call of the 5' RACE reads, without DNA. With 19,000 or so distinct CDR3 sequences in the sample, the ten largest clones hold about 5%. RNA originated from duplicate vials containing approximately 160,000 sorted CD8+ T cells per subset. The CDR3 spans 11 residues. CDR1 is SQVTM and CDR2 is ANQGSEA in the germline V gene. Source material: CD8+ stem-like memory T cells (TSCM and TCM) sorted from PBMCs. Subset denoted: stem-like memory CD8 T cells (TSTEM), CCR7+ PD-1- TIGIT-. The gene calls are TRBV29-1 and TRBJ2-7. The receptor comes from a human donor in good health. The CDR3 is CSVVVGYEQYF.